This T cell receptor beta chain emerged from a study of blood T cell repertoires in COVID-19. On the study more broadly: COVID-19 samples, acute and convalescent, were from the United States, Italy and Spain. Nucleic acid was either cDNA or gDNA, and it came from T cells, B-cell-depleted T cells, or PBMCs.

The CDR3 is made up of 15 amino acids. Trimming stripped 5 bases from V and 1 base from J, with 17 bases between. CDR1 is SQVTM, CDR2 ANQGSEA, per germline. This clone was seen a single time. Authors' data handling: Estimates of nucleated cell counts were drawn from the amplification of reference gene primers. TCRdb's copy holds only in-frame clones and misses some; the assay was immunoSEQ multiplex PCR. The D gene and trimming were derived from the DNA, and the V and J assignments and clone size from that table. This sample has 470,000 or so clones, with more than 85% found just once. This TCR derives from a woman in her thirties with acute or convalescent COVID-19. The chain couples TRBV29-1 to TRBJ1-1; a weak D match, TRBD1 (5 bases). Sequencing was carried out using peripheral blood. CDR3 sequence reads: CSVRGHESGNTEAFF. CDR3 coding DNA: TGCAGCGTTAGGGGTCATGAATCTGGGAACACTGAAGCTTTCTTT.